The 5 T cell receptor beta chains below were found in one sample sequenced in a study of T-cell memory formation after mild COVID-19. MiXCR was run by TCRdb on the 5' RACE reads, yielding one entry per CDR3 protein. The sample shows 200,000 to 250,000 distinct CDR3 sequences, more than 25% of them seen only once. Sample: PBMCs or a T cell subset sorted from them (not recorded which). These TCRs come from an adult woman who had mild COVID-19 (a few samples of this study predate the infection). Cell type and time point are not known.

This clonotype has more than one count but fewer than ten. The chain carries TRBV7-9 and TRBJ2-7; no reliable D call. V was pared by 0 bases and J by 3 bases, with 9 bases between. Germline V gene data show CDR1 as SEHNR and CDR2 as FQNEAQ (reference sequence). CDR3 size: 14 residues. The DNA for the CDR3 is TGTGCCAGCAGCTTAGCGCACCTAAGCTACGAGCAGTACTTC. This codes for CASSLAHLSYEQYF.

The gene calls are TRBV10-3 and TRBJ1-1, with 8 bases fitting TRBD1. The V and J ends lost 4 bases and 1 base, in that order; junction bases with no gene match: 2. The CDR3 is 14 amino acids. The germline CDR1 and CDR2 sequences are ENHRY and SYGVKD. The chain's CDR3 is CAISGGQENTEAFF. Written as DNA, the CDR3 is TGTGCCATCAGTGGGGGACAGGAGAACACTGAAGCTTTCTTT.

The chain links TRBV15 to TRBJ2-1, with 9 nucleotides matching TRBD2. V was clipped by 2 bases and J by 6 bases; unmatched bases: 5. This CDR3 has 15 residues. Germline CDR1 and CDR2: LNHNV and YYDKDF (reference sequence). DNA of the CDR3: TGTGCCACCAGCAGACTAGCGGGAAGAAGCAATGAGCAGTTCTTC. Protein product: CATSRLAGRSNEQFF.

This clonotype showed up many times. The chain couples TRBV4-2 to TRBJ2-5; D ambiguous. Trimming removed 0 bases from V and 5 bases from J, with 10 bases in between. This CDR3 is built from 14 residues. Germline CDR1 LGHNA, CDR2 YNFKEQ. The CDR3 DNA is TGTGCCAGCAGCCAAGAGGTGGGAATGGAGACCCAGTACTTC. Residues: CASSQEVGMETQYF.

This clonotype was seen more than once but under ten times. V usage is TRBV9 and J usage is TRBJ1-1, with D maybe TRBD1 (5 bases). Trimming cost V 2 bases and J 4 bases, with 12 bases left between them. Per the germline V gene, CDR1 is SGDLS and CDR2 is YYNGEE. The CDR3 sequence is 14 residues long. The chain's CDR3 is CASSVGGAGTEAFF. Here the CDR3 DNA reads TGTGCCAGCAGCGTGGGAGGGGCGGGCACTGAAGCTTTCTTT.